This TCR beta chain was retrieved from a study of blood T cell repertoires in COVID-19. Germline V gene sequence: CDR1 SGHTS, CDR2 YDEGEE. The CDR3 is 14 amino acids. The germline V and J ends were trimmed by 8 bases and 5 bases, with 16 bases remaining between them. Participant-reported clinical history was the basis for cohort assignment. Donors in Cohort 3 who had recovered were those with two negative PCRs, healthcare professional clearance, or resolution of their symptoms. This clone turned up a few times. Original methodology: Using reference gene primer amplification, nucleated cell counts were estimated. The method was immunoSEQ multiplex PCR; TCRdb's version includes in-frame clones alone and lacks a portion of them. V and J calls and clone size are as listed in that table; D and trimming were resolved from the DNA. Here the sample spans about 100,000 clones, 86% being singletons.

The gene calls are TRBV5-8 and TRBJ2-2; a possible D gene is TRBD1 (6 bases). This TCR derives from a woman aged 45 to 65 who had recovered from COVID-19. The sample consisted of PBMCs or T cells enriched from blood (not recorded which). CDR3 protein: CARGLDRLTGELFF. The CDR3 nucleotides read TGTGCCAGGGGCCTGGACAGACTTACCGGGGAGCTGTTTTTT.